This TCR beta chain was retrieved from a study of blood T cell repertoires in COVID-19. As processed by the authors: Estimation of nucleated cell counts was performed using reference gene primer amplification. The repertoire was sequenced with immunoSEQ multiplex PCR; TCRdb's copy has only in-frame clones and lacks some. For V, J and clone size, that table is used; D and trimming come from the DNA. Of under 40,000 clones listed, about nine tenths are singletons. The V gene end was trimmed by 8 bases and the J gene end by 3 bases; junction bases not matched to a gene: 3. From germline, CDR1 is MGHDK and CDR2 SYGVNS. The CDR3 covers 13 residues.

What was sequenced was peripheral blood. The receptor's source is a man between 60 and 75 years old with active COVID-19. The rearrangement joins TRBV25-1 to TRBJ2-7; TRBD1 matches 11 bases. CDR3 DNA sequence: TGTGCCAGCGGGACAGGGGGGGACTACGAGCAGTACTTC. Translation: CASGTGGDYEQYF.